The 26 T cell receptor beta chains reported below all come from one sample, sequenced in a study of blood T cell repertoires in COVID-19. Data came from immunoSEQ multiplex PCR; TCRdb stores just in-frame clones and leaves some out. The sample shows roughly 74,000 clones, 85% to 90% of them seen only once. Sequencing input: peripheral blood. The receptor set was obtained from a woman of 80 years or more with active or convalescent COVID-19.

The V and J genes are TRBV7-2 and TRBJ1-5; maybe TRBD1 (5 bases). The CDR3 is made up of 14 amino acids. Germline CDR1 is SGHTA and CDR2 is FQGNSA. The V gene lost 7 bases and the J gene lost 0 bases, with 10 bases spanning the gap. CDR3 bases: TGTGCCAGCACCCCAGGGTTTAGCAATCAGCCCCAGCATTTT. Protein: CASTPGFSNQPQHF.

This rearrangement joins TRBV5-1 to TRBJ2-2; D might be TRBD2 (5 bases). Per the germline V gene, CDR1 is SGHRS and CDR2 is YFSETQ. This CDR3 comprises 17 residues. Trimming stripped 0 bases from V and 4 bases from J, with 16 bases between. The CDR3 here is CASSLDPRAGRTGELFF. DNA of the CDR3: TGCGCCAGCAGCTTGGACCCTCGGGCGGGCCGCACCGGGGAGCTGTTTTTT.

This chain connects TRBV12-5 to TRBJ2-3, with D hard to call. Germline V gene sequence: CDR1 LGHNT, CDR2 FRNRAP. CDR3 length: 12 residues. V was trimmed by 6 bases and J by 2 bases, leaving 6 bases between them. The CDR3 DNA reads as TGTGCTAGTGGACTGCTCACAGATACGCAGTATTTT. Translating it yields CASGLLTDTQYF.

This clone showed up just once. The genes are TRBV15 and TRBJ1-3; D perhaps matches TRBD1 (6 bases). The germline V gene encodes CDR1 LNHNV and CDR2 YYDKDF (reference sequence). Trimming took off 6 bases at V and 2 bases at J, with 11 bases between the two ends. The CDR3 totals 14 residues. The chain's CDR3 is CATRGGGPGNTIYF. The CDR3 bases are TGTGCCACCAGAGGGGGGGGACCTGGAAACACCATATATTTT. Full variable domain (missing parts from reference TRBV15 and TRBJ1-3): DAMVIQNPRYQVTQFGKPVTLSCSQTLNHNVMYWYQQKSSQAPKLLFHYYDKDFNNEADTPDNFQSRRPNTSFCFLDIRSPGLGDTAMYLCATRGGGPGNTIYFGEGSWLTVV.

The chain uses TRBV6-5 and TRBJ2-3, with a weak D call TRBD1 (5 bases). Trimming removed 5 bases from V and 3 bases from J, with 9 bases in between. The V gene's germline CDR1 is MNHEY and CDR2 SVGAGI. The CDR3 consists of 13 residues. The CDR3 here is CASSPPGTDTQYF. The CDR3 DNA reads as TGTGCCAGCAGTCCCCCAGGGACAGATACGCAGTATTTT.

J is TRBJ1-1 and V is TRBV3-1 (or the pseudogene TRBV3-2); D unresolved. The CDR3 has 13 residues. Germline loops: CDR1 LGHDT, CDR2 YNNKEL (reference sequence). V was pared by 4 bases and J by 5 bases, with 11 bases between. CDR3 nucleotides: TGTGCCAGCAGCCCCGCTCCGGGAACTGAAGCTTTCTTT. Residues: CASSPAPGTEAFF.

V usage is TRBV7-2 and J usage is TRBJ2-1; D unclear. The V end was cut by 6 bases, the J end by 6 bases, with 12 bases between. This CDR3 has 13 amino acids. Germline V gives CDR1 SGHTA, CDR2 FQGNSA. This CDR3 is CASSHSASNEQFF. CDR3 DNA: TGTGCCAGCAGTCATTCCGCTAGCAATGAGCAGTTCTTC.

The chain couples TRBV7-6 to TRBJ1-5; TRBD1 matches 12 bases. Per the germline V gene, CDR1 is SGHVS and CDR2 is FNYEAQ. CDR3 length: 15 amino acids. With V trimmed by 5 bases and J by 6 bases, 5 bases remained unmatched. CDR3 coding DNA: TGTGCCAGCAGCCCCGGGACAGGGGGCTTTCAGCCCCAGCATTTT. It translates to CASSPGTGGFQPQHF.

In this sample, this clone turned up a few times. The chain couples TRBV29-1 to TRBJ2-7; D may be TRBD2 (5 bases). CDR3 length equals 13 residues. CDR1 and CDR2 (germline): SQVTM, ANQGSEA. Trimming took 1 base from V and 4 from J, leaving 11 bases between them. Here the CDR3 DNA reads TGCAGCGTTGAAGGTAGGGAGTCGTACGAGCAGTACTTC. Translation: CSVEGRESYEQYF.

The CDR3 here is CAILDRTSYEQYF. CDR3 nucleotides: TGTGCCATCTTAGACAGGACCTCCTACGAGCAGTACTTC. V usage is TRBV6-5 and J usage is TRBJ2-7, with TRBD1 as a possible D gene (6 bases). Germline-derived CDR1 and CDR2 are MNHEY and SVGAGI. CDR3 length: 13 residues. Trimming removed 10 bases at V and 0 bases at J, with 13 bases between.

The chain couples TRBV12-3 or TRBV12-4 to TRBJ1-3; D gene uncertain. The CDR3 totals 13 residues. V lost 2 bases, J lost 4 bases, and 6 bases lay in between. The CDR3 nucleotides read TGTGCCAGCAGTTTAATTCAGGGAAACACCATATATTTT. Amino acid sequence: CASSLIQGNTIYF.

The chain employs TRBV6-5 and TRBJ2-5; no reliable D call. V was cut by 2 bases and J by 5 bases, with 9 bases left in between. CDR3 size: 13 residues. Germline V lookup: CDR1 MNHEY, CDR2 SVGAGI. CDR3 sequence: CASSYPPGETQYF. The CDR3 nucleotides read TGTGCCAGCAGTTACCCGCCCGGGGAGACCCAGTACTTC.

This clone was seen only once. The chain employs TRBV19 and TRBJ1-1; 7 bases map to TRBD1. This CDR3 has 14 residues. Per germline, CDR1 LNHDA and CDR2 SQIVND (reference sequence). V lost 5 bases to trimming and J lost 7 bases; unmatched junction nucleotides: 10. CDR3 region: CASSQQGQKGEAFF. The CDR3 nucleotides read TGTGCCAGTAGTCAACAGGGGCAGAAGGGTGAAGCTTTCTTT.

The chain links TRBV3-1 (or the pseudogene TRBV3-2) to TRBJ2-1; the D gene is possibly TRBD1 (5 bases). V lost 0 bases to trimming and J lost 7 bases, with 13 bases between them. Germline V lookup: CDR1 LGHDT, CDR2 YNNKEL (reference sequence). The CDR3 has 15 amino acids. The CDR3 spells CASSQEVGAWNEQFF. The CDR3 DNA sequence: TGTGCCAGCAGCCAAGAGGTAGGGGCGTGGAATGAGCAGTTCTTC.

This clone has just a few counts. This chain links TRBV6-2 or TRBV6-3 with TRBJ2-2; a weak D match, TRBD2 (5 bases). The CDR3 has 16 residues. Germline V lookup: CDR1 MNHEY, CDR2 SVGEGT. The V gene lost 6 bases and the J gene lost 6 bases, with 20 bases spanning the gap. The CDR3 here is CASSPSGGSIPGELFF. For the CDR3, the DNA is TGTGCCAGCAGCCCCAGTGGCGGGTCTATTCCCGGGGAGCTGTTTTTT.

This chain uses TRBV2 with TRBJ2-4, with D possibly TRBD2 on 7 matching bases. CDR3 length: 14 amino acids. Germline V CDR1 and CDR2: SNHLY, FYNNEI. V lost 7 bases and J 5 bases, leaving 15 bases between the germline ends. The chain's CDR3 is CASTEGGTQNIQYF. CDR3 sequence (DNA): TGTGCCAGCACCGAGGGGGGGACTCAAAACATTCAGTACTTC.

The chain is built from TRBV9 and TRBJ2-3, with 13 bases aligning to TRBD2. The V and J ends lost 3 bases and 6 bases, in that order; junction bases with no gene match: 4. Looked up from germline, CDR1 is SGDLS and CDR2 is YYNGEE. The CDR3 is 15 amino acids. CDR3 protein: CASSGTSGRADTQYF. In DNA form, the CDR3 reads TGTGCCAGCAGCGGTACTAGCGGGAGGGCTGATACGCAGTATTTT.

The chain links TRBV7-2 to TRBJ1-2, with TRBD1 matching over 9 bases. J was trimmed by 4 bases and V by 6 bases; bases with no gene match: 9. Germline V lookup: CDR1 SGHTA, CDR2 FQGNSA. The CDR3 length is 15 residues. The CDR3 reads CASSPRDRVGYGYTF. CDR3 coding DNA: TGTGCCAGCAGTCCCCGGGACAGGGTAGGCTATGGCTACACCTTC.

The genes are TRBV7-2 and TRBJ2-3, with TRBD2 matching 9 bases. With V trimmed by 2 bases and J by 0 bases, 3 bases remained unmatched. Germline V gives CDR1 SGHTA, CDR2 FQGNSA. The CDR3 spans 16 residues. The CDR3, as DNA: TGTGCCAGCAGCTTACGGCTAGCGGGGAGCACAGATACGCAGTATTTT. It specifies CASSLRLAGSTDTQYF.

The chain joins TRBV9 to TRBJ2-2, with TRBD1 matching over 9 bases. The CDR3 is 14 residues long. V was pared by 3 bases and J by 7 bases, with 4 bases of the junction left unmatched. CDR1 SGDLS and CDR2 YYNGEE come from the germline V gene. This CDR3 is CASSAGTGLGELFF. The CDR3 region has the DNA TGTGCCAGCAGCGCAGGGACAGGGCTCGGGGAGCTGTTTTTT.

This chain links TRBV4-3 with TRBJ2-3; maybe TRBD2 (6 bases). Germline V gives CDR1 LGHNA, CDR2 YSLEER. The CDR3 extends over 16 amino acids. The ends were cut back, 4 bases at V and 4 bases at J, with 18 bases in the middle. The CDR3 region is CASSRLTSTFPDTQYF. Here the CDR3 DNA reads TGCGCCAGCAGCCGGTTGACTAGTACGTTTCCAGATACGCAGTATTTT.

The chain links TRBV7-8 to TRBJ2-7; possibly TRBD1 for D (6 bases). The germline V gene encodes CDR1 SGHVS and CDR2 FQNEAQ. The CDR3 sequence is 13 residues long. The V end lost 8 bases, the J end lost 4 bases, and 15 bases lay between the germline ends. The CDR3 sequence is CASGLDRRYEQYF. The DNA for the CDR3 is TGTGCCAGCGGGCTAGACAGGCGTTACGAGCAGTACTTC. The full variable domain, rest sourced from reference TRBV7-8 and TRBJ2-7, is GAGVSQSPRYKVAKRGQDVALRCDPISGHVSLFWYQQALGQGPEFLTYFQNEAQLDKSGLPSDRFFAERPEGSVSTLKIQRTQQEDSAVYLCASGLDRRYEQYFGPGTRLTVT.

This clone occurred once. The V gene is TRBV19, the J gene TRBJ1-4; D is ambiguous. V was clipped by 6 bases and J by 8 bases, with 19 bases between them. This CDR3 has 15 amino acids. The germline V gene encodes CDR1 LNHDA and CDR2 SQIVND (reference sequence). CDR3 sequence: CASRSQRMPREKLFF. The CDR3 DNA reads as TGTGCCAGTAGAAGCCAGAGGATGCCCCGGGAAAAACTGTTTTTT.

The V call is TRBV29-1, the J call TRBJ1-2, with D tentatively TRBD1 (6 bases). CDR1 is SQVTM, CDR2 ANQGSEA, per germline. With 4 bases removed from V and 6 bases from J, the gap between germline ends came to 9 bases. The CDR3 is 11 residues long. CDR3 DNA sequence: TGCAGCGTTGGGGACACCAATGGCTACACCTTC. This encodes CSVGDTNGYTF.

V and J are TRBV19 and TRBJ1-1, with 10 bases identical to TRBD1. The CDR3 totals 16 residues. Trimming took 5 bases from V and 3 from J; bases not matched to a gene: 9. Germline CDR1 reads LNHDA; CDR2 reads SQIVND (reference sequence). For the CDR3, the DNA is TGTGCCAGTAGTCCGCGGGACAGGGGATCGGACACTGAAGCTTTCTTT. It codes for CASSPRDRGSDTEAFF.

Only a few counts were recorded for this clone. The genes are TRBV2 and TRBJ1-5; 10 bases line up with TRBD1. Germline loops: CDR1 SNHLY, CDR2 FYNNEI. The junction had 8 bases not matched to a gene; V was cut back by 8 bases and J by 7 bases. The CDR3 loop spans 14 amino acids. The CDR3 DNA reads TGTGCCAGCGACAGGACAGGGGGAGACCAGCCCCAGCATTTT. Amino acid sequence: CASDRTGGDQPQHF. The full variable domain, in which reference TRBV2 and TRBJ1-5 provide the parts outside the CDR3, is EPEVTQTPSHQVTQMGQEVILRCVPISNHLYFYWYRQILGQKVEFLVSFYNNEISEKSEIFDDQFSVERPDGSNFTLKIRSTKLEDSAMYFCASDRTGGDQPQHFGDGTRLSIL.